The rows below give T cell receptor beta chains drawn from one sample of a study of graft-versus-host responses after intestinal transplantation. Profiled with immunoSEQ multiplex PCR; TCRdb holds only in-frame clones, not every one. The table lists some 27,000 clones, 80% to 95% of them singletons, with around 0.57% in the top ten. The specimen was PBMCs, collected 18 days after transplant. All receptors come from a human patient who received an intestinal transplant, so some T cells may come from the graft donor. Each CDR3 is given without its conserved first and last residue. D genes are given only for firm matches.

cdr3_aa: ASSEPGRGEQY
d_call: .
j_call: TRBJ2-7
v_call: TRBV6-1

cdr3_aa: AWTTTGTNEQF
d_call: TRBD1
j_call: TRBJ2-1
v_call: TRBV30

cdr3_aa: AWSVGLDTGELF
d_call: .
j_call: TRBJ2-2
v_call: TRBV30

cdr3_aa: ASSLPGGDTQY
d_call: TRBD1
j_call: TRBJ2-3
v_call: TRBV7-9

cdr3_aa: ASSLVQRVQTEAF
d_call: .
j_call: TRBJ1-1
v_call: TRBV5-1

cdr3_aa: ASSYSILGAEAF
d_call: .
j_call: TRBJ1-1
v_call: TRBV6-5

cdr3_aa: ASSYLGGLQETQY
d_call: TRBD1
j_call: TRBJ2-5
v_call: TRBV6-5

cdr3_aa: ASSLEKNTEAF
d_call: .
j_call: TRBJ1-1
v_call: TRBV5-4

cdr3_aa: ASSSVGSSYEQY
d_call: .
j_call: TRBJ2-7
v_call: TRBV7-9

cdr3_aa: ASQTSGGPDTQY
d_call: TRBD2
j_call: TRBJ2-3
v_call: TRBV4-1

cdr3_aa: ASSVRQGENYGYT
d_call: TRBD1
j_call: TRBJ1-2
v_call: TRBV2

cdr3_aa: ASRRGPPTYEQY
d_call: .
j_call: TRBJ2-7
v_call: TRBV6-5

cdr3_aa: ASSEGTSVQETQY
d_call: TRBD2
j_call: TRBJ2-5
v_call: TRBV6-1

cdr3_aa: ASSVSPDPGTYQPQH
d_call: .
j_call: TRBJ1-5
v_call: TRBV2

cdr3_aa: ASSLGGQLQETQY
d_call: TRBD1
j_call: TRBJ2-5
v_call: TRBV7-9

cdr3_aa: ASSFNLARYNSPLH
d_call: .
j_call: TRBJ1-6
v_call: TRBV27

cdr3_aa: ASSQLAGGPETQY
d_call: TRBD2
j_call: TRBJ2-5
v_call: TRBV18

cdr3_aa: AISESVVHQPQH
d_call: .
j_call: TRBJ1-5
v_call: TRBV10-3

cdr3_aa: ASSLQFLNEKLF
d_call: .
j_call: TRBJ1-4
v_call: TRBV4-1

cdr3_aa: ASSVASGQY
d_call: .
j_call: TRBJ2-7
v_call: TRBV7-9

cdr3_aa: ASSLQIAGNTIY
d_call: .
j_call: TRBJ1-3
v_call: TRBV11-2

cdr3_aa: ASSLFGQINEKLF
d_call: .
j_call: TRBJ1-4
v_call: TRBV7-9

cdr3_aa: ASSLEGDTEAF
d_call: .
j_call: TRBJ1-1
v_call: TRBV11-1

cdr3_aa: ASSTHPGLVLEQF
d_call: TRBD2
j_call: TRBJ2-1
v_call: TRBV19

cdr3_aa: ASSPLGQVAQY
d_call: TRBD1
j_call: TRBJ2-3
v_call: TRBV18

cdr3_aa: ASSLDVNTEAF
d_call: .
j_call: TRBJ1-1
v_call: TRBV5-5

cdr3_aa: ASSSEYSNTEAF
d_call: .
j_call: TRBJ1-1
v_call: TRBV6-5

cdr3_aa: ASSTTRYGRGEKLF
d_call: .
j_call: TRBJ1-4
v_call: TRBV7-2

cdr3_aa: ASSEGTLDTQY
d_call: .
j_call: TRBJ2-5
v_call: TRBV2

cdr3_aa: ASSLTTEQY
d_call: .
j_call: TRBJ2-7
v_call: TRBV7-8

cdr3_aa: AISVREQSYNSPLH
d_call: .
j_call: TRBJ1-6
v_call: TRBV10-3

cdr3_aa: ASGTGTHNTGELF
d_call: TRBD1
j_call: TRBJ2-2
v_call: TRBV27

cdr3_aa: ASGIGTSNEKLF
d_call: .
j_call: TRBJ1-4
v_call: TRBV5-1

cdr3_aa: ASSLGQDYEQY
d_call: TRBD1
j_call: TRBJ2-7
v_call: TRBV11-2

cdr3_aa: ASSDGGGGLLRAYGYT
d_call: .
j_call: TRBJ1-2
v_call: TRBV9

cdr3_aa: ASSRDRGPLYEQY
d_call: TRBD1
j_call: TRBJ2-7
v_call: TRBV7-6

cdr3_aa: ATQKGRLAGGVEQY
d_call: TRBD2
j_call: TRBJ2-7
v_call: TRBV5-1

cdr3_aa: ASSLVKGSNQPQH
d_call: .
j_call: TRBJ1-5
v_call: TRBV2

cdr3_aa: ASRVTGGVIDTQY
d_call: TRBD1
j_call: TRBJ2-3
v_call: TRBV6-1

cdr3_aa: ASSDLGVGDYYNYGYT
d_call: .
j_call: TRBJ1-2
v_call: TRBV6-1

cdr3_aa: ASSSGQGAGYEQY
d_call: TRBD1
j_call: TRBJ2-7
v_call: TRBV6-5

cdr3_aa: ASSQDEWGSSYNEQF
d_call: .
j_call: TRBJ2-1
v_call: TRBV4-1

cdr3_aa: ASSYPLSTGGNGYT
d_call: TRBD1
j_call: TRBJ1-2
v_call: TRBV6-5

cdr3_aa: ASSPPGAETQY
d_call: .
j_call: TRBJ2-5
v_call: TRBV7-3

cdr3_aa: ASSYHESGSRSEQY
d_call: .
j_call: TRBJ2-7
v_call: TRBV6-5

cdr3_aa: ASSWGNSPNYGYT
d_call: .
j_call: TRBJ1-2
v_call: TRBV7-9

cdr3_aa: ASSLVAGGPNNEQF
d_call: TRBD2
j_call: TRBJ2-1
v_call: TRBV5-1

cdr3_aa: ASSSKNPGLFGYT
d_call: .
j_call: TRBJ1-2
v_call: TRBV5-8

cdr3_aa: ASSTHLGANVLT
d_call: .
j_call: TRBJ2-6
v_call: TRBV2

cdr3_aa: ASSLGLASYEQY
d_call: TRBD2
j_call: TRBJ2-7
v_call: TRBV9

cdr3_aa: ASSLDAVAYEQY
d_call: .
j_call: TRBJ2-7
v_call: TRBV5-1

cdr3_aa: SDGQGMSGDRGYT
d_call: TRBD1
j_call: TRBJ1-2
v_call: TRBV29-1

cdr3_aa: ASSLASGVGTEAF
d_call: .
j_call: TRBJ1-1
v_call: TRBV5-8

cdr3_aa: SVEEENTEAF
d_call: .
j_call: TRBJ1-1
v_call: TRBV29-1

cdr3_aa: ASSPRQTSGAIEQY
d_call: TRBD2
j_call: TRBJ2-7
v_call: TRBV18

cdr3_aa: ASSESSQGGETQY
d_call: .
j_call: TRBJ2-5
v_call: TRBV10-1

cdr3_aa: ASSLARLAGGPDNEQF
d_call: TRBD2
j_call: TRBJ2-1
v_call: TRBV5-4

cdr3_aa: ASSLEVAGPYEQY
d_call: TRBD2
j_call: TRBJ2-7
v_call: TRBV11-2

cdr3_aa: ASSQTSQRQPQH
d_call: .
j_call: TRBJ1-5
v_call: TRBV5-5